One T cell receptor (beta chain) is described in this entry. The data derive from a study of blood T cell repertoires in COVID-19. Study details: Acute and convalescent COVID-19 specimens originated in the United States, Italy and Spain. The cDNA or gDNA used as material had been derived from T cells, B-cell-depleted T cells, or PBMCs.

Original data processing: Cell counts per sample came from amplifying reference gene primers. Sequencing was performed with immunoSEQ multiplex PCR; in TCRdb, only in-frame clones are kept and a portion is missing. V and J calls and clone size are as listed in that table; D and trimming were resolved from the DNA. This sample has about 190,000 clones; less than 90% occur once, and the top ten carry roughly 20%. The sequence came from a human donor in a cohort sampled during active COVID-19. Sequences were obtained from peripheral blood.

CDR3 coding DNA: TGTGCCAGTAGTGGGACTAGATCCTCCTATGATACGCAGTATTTT. Amino acids: CASSGTRSSYDTQYF. The V and J genes are TRBV19 and TRBJ2-3; 8 bases map to TRBD2. The V gene end was trimmed by 5 bases and the J gene end by 6 bases; junction bases not matched to a gene: 10. The CDR3 is made up of 15 amino acids. Germline CDR1 is LNHDA and CDR2 is SQIVND (reference sequence).